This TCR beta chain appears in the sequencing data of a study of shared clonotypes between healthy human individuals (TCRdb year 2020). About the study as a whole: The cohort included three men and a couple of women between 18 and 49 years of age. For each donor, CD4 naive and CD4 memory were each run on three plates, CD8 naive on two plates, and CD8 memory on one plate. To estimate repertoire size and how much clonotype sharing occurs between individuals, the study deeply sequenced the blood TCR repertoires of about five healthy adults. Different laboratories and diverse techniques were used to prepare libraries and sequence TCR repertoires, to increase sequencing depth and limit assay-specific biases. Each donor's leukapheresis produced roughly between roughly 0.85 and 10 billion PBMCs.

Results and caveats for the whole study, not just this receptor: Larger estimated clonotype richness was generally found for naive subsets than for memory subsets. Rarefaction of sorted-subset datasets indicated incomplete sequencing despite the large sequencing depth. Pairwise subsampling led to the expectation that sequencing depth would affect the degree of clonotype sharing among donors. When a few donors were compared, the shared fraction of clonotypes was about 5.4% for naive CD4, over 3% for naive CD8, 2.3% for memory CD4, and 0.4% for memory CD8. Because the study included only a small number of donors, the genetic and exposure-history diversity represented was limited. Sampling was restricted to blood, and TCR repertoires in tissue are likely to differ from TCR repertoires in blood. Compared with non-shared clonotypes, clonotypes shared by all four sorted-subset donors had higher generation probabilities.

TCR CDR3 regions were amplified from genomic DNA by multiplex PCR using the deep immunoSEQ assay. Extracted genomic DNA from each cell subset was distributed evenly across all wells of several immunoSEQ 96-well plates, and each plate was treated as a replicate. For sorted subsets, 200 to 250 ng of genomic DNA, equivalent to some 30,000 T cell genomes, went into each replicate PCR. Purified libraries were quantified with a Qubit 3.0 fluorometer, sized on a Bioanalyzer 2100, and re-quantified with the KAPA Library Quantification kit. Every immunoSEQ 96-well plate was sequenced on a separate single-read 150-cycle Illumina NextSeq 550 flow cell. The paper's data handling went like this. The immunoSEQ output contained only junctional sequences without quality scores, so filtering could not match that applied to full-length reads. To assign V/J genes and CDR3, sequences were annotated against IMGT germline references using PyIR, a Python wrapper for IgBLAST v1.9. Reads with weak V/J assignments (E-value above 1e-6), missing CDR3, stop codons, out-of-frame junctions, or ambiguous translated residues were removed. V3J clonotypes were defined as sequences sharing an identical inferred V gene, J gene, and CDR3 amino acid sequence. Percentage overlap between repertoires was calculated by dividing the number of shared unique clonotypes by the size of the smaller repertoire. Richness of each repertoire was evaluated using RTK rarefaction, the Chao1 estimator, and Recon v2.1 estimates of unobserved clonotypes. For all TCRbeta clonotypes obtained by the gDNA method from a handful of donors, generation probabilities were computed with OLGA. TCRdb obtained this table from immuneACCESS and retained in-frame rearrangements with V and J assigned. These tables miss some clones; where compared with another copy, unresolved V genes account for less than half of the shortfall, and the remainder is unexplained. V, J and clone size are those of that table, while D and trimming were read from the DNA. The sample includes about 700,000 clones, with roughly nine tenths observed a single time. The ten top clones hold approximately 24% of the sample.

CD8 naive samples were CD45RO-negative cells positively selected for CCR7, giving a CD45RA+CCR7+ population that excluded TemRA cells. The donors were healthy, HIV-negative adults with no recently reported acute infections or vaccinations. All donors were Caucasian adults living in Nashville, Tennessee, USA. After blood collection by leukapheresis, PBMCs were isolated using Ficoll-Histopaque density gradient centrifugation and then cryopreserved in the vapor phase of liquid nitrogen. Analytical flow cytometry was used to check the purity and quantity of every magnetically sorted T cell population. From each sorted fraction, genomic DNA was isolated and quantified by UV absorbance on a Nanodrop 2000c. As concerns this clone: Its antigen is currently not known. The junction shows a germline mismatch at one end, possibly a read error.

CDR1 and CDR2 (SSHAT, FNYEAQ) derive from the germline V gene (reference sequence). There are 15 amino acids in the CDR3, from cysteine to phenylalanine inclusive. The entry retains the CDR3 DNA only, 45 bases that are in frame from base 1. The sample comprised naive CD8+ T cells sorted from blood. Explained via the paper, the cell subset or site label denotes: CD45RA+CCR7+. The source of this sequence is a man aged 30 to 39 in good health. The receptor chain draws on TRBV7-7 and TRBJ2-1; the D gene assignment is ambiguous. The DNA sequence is TGTGCTAGCAGCTTATCCCTCGAGTACTACAATGAGCAGTTCTTC. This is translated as CASSLSLEYYNEQFF.